The 6 T cell receptor beta chains below all came from one sample that was sequenced in a study of T cell repertoires in ileal Crohn's disease. As for time point: neoterminal ileum biopsy at postoperative endoscopy, about 6 months after surgery. Data came from immunoSEQ multiplex PCR; TCRdb stores just in-frame clones and leaves some out. This sample has approximately 12,000 clones, with around two thirds found just once. Material: ileal tissue. The origin of the receptors is an adult with Crohn's disease.

This clone showed up just once. The chain joins TRBV15 to TRBJ1-1, with D maybe TRBD1 (5 bases). Trimming removed 2 bases at V and 10 bases at J, with 14 bases between. Germline V gives CDR1 LNHNV, CDR2 YYDKDF (reference sequence). The CDR3 runs 13 residues. The CDR3 sequence: CATSRPDSAGAFF. Written as DNA, the CDR3 is TGTGCCACCAGCAGACCTGACAGTGCCGGAGCTTTCTTT.

The chain employs TRBV13 and TRBJ1-1; TRBD1 matches 7 bases. Germline lookup yields CDR1 PRHDT and CDR2 FYEKMQ (reference sequence). CDR3 length: 15 residues. The V gene end was trimmed by 5 bases and the J gene end by 3 bases; junction bases not matched to a gene: 9. CDR3 sequence (DNA): TGTGCCAGCAGCCACCGACAGGGTTGGGACACTGAAGCTTTCTTT. Residues: CASSHRQGWDTEAFF.

The J gene is TRBJ2-2, the V gene TRBV28; possibly TRBD2 for D (6 bases). Germline assignment: CDR1 MDHEN and CDR2 SYDVKM. Trimming stripped 8 bases from V and 0 bases from J, with 16 bases between. This CDR3 comprises 16 residues. This CDR3 reads CASSEGGGTNTGELFF. As DNA, the CDR3 is TGTGCCAGCTCGGAAGGTGGAGGGACGAACACCGGGGAGCTGTTTTTT.

The chain joins TRBV2 to TRBJ2-2; 11 bases map to TRBD1. Germline CDR1 SNHLY, CDR2 FYNNEI. The V and J ends lost 6 bases and 6 bases, in that order; junction bases with no gene match: 6. This CDR3 has 15 residues. This CDR3 reads CASSRDRGVAGELFF. The DNA for the CDR3 is TGTGCCAGCAGCAGGGACAGGGGGGTTGCCGGGGAGCTGTTTTTT.

This chain links TRBV5-1 with TRBJ2-7; 8 nucleotides line up with TRBD1. This CDR3 comprises 15 residues. The V gene end was trimmed by 5 bases and the J gene end by 0 bases; junction bases not matched to a gene: 7. Germline loops: CDR1 SGHRS, CDR2 YFSETQ. The CDR3 sequence: CASSRGQGGSYEQYF. CDR3 DNA: TGCGCCAGCAGTAGAGGACAGGGCGGCTCCTACGAGCAGTACTTC.

This clone is medium-sized. The gene calls are TRBV7-9 and TRBJ2-7, with 7 nucleotides matching TRBD1. Germline CDR1 SEHNR, CDR2 FQNEAQ (reference sequence). This CDR3 comprises 14 residues. J lost 3 bases, V lost 5 bases, and 7 bases had no gene match. CDR3 loop: CASSIGQANYEQYF. The CDR3 DNA reads as TGTGCCAGCAGCATCGGACAGGCCAACTACGAGCAGTACTTC.